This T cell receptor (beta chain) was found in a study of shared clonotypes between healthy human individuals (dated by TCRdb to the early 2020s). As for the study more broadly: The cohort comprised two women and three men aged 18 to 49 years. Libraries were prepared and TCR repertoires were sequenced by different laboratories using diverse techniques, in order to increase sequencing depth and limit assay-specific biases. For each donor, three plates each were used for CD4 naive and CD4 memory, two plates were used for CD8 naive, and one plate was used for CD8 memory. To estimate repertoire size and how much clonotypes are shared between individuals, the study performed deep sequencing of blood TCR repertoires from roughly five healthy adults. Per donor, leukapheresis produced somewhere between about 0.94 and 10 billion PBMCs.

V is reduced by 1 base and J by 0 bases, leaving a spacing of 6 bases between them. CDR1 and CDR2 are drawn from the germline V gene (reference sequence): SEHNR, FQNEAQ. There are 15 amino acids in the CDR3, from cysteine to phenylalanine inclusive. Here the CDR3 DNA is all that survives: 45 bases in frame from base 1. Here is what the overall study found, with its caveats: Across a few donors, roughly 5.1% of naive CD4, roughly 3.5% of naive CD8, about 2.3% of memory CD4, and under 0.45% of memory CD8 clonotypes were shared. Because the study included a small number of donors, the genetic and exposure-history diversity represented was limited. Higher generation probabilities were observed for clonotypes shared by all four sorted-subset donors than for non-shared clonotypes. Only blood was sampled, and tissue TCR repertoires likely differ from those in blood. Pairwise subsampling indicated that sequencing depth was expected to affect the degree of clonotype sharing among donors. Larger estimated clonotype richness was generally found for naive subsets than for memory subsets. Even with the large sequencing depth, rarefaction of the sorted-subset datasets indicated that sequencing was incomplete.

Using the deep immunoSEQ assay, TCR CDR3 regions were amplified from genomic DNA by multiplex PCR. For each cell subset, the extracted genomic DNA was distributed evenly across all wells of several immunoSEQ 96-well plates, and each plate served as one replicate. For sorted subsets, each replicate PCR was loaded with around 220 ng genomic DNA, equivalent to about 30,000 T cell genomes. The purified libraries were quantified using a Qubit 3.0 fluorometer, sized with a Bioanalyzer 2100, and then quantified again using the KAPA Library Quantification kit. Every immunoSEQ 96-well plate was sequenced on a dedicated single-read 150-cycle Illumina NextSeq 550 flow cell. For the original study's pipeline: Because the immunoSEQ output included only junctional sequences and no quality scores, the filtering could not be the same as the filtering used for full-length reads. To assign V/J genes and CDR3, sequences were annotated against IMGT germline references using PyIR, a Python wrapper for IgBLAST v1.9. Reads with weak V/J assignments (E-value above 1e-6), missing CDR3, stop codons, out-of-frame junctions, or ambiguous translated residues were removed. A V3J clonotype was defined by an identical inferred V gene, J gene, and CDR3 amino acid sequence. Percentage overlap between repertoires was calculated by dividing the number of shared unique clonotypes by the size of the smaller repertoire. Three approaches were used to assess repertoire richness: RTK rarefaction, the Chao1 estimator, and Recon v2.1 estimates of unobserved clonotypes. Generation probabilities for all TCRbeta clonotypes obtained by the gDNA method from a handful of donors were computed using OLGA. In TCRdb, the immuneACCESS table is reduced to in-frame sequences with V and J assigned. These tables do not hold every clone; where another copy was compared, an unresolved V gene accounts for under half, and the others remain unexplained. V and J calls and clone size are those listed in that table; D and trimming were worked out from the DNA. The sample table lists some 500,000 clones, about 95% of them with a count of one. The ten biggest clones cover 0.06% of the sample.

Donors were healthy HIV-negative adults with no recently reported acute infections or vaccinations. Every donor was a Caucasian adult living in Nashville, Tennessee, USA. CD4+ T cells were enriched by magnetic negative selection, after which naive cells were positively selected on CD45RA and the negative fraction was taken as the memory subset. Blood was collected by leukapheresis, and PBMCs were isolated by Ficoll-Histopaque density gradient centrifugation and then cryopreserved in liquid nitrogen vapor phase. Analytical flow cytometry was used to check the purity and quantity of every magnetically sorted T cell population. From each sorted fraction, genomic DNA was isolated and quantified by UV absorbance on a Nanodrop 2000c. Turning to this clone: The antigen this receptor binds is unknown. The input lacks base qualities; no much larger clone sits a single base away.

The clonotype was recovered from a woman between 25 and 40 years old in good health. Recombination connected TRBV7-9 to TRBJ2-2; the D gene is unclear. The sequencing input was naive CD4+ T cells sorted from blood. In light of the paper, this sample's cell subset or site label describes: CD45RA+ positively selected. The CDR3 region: CASSLVGSNTGELFF. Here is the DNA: TGTGCCAGCAGCTTAGTAGGGTCGAACACCGGGGAGCTGTTTTTT. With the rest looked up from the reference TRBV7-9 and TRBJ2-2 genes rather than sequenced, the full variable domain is DTGVSQNPRHKITKRGQNVTFRCDPISEHNRLYWYRQTLGQGPEFLTYFQNEAQLEKSRLLSDRFSAERPKGSFSTLEIQRTEQGDSAMYLCASSLVGSNTGELFFGEGSRLTVL.